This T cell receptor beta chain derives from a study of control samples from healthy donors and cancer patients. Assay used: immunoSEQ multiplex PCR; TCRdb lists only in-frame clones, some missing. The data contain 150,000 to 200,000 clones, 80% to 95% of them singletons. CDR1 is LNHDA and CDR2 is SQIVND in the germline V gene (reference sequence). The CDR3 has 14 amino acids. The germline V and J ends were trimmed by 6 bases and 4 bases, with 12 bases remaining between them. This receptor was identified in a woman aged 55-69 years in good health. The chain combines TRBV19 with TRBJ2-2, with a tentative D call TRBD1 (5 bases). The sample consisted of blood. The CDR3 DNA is TGTGCCAGTAGATTAGGGGTGAGCACCGGGGAGCTGTTTTTT. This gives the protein CASRLGVSTGELFF.